This T cell receptor delta chain was captured by sequencing in a study of Vδ1+ human thymocytes. Overall study results and limits: Thymic TRG and TRD repertoires appeared highly polyclonal. Around 20% of thymic delta-chain sequences were Vdelta2, with few Vdelta3, unlike blood Vdelta1+ controls.

The template was reverse-transcribed extracted RNA. CDR3 amplicons came from multiplex PCR with pooled V-gene forward and constant-region reverse primers. TCRdb reprocessed the multiplex PCR reads using CATT. Among 23,000 or so delta-chain clones listed, approximately 32% were seen once. Germline CDR1 TSWWSYY, CDR2 QGS. The CDR3 runs to 28 residues. The V and J ends lost 3 bases and 0 bases, in that order; junction bases with no gene match: 40. Thymocytes were sorted as CD3+ TCRVdelta1+ TCRVdelta2- after alphabeta T cell depletion. This clone was counted a few times. Its antigen is still unknown. The gene calls are TRDV1 and TRDJ1, with 10 bases aligning to TRDD3. This receptor was obtained from a boy under two years old who had congenital heart surgery. The sequenced material came from Vdelta1+ gamma-delta thymocytes from the thymus. The subset denotes: FACS-sorted CD3+ TCRalphabeta- TCRVdelta1+ TCRVdelta2- thymocytes. The CDR3 spells CALGDRPGLPPLGDRRGRLGKYTDKLIF. The CDR3, as DNA: TGTGCTCTTGGGGACCGACCAGGCCTTCCTCCTCTGGGGGATAGGCGGGGGAGGTTAGGGAAGTACACCGATAAACTCATCTTT.